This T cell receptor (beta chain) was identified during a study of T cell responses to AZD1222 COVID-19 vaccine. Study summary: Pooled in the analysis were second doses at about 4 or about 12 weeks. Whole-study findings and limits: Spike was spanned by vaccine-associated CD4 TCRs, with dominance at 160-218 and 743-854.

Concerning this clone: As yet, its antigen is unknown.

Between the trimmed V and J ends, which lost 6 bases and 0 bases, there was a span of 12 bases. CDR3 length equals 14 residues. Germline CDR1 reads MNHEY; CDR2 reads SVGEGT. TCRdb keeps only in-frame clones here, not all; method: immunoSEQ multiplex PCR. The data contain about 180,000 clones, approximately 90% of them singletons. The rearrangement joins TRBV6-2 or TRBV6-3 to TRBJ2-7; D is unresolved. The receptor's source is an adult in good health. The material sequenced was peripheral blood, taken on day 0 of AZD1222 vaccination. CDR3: CASSIDGLSYEQYF. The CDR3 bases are TGTGCCAGCAGCATTGACGGCCTCTCCTACGAGCAGTACTTC.